The source of this TCR beta chain is a study of cytomegalovirus exposure and HLA in healthy donors. Unmatched junction bases numbered 13, after V lost 4 bases and J lost 13 bases. CDR1 is SEHNR, CDR2 FQNEAQ, per germline (reference sequence). The CDR3 sequence is 14 residues long. Concerning this clone: Its antigen is still unknown.

Study-wide points: Follow-up analysis later connected one missense variant in DCLRE1C with trimming of TCR beta V- and J-genes.

PCR used 60 Vbeta primers and 13 Jbeta primers. The assay was immunoSEQ multiplex PCR, and TCRdb's table has in-frame clones only and misses some. The repertoire consists of approximately 150,000 clones, with 65% to 70% occurring once and the leading ten covering around 9.3%. This receptor was identified in a man under 40 in good health and CMV-seropositive. Sequenced sample: PBMCs. The chain is built from TRBV7-9 and TRBJ2-1, with 7 bases identical to TRBD1. The DNA of the CDR3 is TGTGCCAGCAGCTCTCCAAAGCGCGACAGGGCTCAGTTCTTC. Encoded protein: CASSSPKRDRAQFF. The whole variable domain, remainder taken from reference TRBV7-9 and TRBJ2-1, is DTGVSQNPRHKITKRGQNVTFRCDPISEHNRLYWYRQTLGQGPEFLTYFQNEAQLEKSRLLSDRFSAERPKGSFSTLEIQRTEQGDSAMYLCASSSPKRDRAQFFGPGTRLTVL.